The rows below give T cell receptor beta chains drawn from one sample of a study of beta chain features in type 1 diabetes. Data came from immunoSEQ multiplex PCR; TCRdb stores just in-frame clones and leaves some out. The repertoire holds roughly 240,000 clones, with roughly 13% as singletons. Sequenced input: naive CD4+ T cells from blood. The receptors originated from a middle-aged woman in good health. The CDR3 runs from the conserved cysteine through the conserved F or W. The D gene is left open where the match is weak. A row's size may be missing; if present it is once, few, many or a size class.

j_gene	d_gene	v_gene	abundance	CDR3aa	CDR3nt
TRBJ2-5	-	TRBV7-8	few	CASSLVGGQRGETQYF	TGTGCCAGCAGCTTAGTTGGGGGCCAAAGAGGAGAGACCCAGTACTTC
TRBJ2-3	-	TRBV14	-	CASSGGLGDTQYF	TGTGCCAGCAGCGGGGGCCTCGGGGATACGCAGTATTTT
TRBJ2-7	-	TRBV6-6	few	CASSFSPQNYEQYF	TGTGCCAGCAGTTTTTCCCCCCAAAACTACGAGCAGTACTTC
TRBJ1-2	-	TRBV5-6	-	CASSVGQWGIGTF	-
TRBJ2-7	TRBD1	TRBV7-2	few	CASSLWDRAYEQYF	TGTGCCAGCAGCTTATGGGACAGGGCCTACGAGCAGTACTTC
TRBJ1-5	-	TRBV30	-	CAWRNRDSNQPQHF	TGTGCCTGGAGAAACAGGGATAGCAATCAGCCCCAGCATTTT
TRBJ2-3	TRBD1	TRBV5-1	-	CASSLADRGPTDTQYF	TGCGCCAGCAGCTTGGCGGACAGGGGGCCGACAGATACGCAGTATTTT
TRBJ2-7	-	TRBV6-5	few	CASRGTVYEQYF	TGTGCCAGCAGAGGGACTGTCTACGAGCAGTACTTC
TRBJ2-2	TRBD2	TRBV5-1	few	CASTITSGATGELFF	TGCGCCAGCACAATCACTAGCGGGGCTACCGGGGAGCTGTTTTTT
TRBJ1-2	-	TRBV19	few	CASSLRGGNYGYTF	TGTGCCAGTAGTCTGCGGGGCGGCAACTATGGCTACACCTTC